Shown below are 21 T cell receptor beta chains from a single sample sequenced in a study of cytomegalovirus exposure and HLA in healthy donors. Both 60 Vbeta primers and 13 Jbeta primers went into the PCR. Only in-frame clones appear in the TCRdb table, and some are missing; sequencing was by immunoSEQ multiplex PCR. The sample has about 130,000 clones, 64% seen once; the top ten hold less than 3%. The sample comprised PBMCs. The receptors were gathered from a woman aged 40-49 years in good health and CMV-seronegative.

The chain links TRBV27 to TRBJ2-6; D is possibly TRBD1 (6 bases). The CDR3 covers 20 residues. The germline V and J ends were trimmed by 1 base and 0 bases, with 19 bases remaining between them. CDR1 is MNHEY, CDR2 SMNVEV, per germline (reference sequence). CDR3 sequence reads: CASSLYERGCPPSGANVLTF. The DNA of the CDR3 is TGTGCCAGCAGTTTATACGAGAGGGGGTGCCCACCCTCTGGGGCCAACGTCCTGACTTTC.

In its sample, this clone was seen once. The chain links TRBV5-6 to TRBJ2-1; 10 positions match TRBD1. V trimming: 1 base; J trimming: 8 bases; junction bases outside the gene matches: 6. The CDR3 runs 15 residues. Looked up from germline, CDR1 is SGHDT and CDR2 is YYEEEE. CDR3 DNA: TGTGCCAGCAGCTTGCTGGGACAGGGGATCCATGAGCAGTTCTTC. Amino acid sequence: CASSLLGQGIHEQFF.

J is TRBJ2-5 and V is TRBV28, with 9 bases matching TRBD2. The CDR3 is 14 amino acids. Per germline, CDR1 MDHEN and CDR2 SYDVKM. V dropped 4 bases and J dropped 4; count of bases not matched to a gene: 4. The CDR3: CASSWTSDIETQYF. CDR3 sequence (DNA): TGTGCCAGCAGTTGGACTAGCGATATAGAGACCCAGTACTTC.

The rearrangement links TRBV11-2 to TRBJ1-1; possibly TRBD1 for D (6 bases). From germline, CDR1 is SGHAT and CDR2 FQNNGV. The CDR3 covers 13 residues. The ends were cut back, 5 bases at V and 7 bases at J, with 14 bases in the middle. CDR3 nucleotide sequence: TGTGCCAGCAGCCCCGCGGGGGGCGGTGAAGCTTTCTTT. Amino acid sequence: CASSPAGGGEAFF.

CDR3 DNA: TGTGCCAGCAGTCCCTCGGGGGCCAACGTCCTGACTTTC. This translates into CASSPSGANVLTF. The chain employs TRBV9 and TRBJ2-6, with D unclear. This CDR3 spans 13 amino acids. CDR1 and CDR2 (germline): SGDLS, YYNGEE. V was trimmed by 5 bases and J by 4 bases, leaving 7 bases between them.

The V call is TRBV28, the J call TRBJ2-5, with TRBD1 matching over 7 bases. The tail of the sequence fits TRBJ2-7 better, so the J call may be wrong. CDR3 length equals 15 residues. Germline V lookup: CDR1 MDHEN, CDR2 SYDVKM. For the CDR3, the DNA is TGTGCCAGCAGCCAGGACAGGAAGGGGCCCAACGAGCAGTACTTC. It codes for CASSQDRKGPNEQYF.

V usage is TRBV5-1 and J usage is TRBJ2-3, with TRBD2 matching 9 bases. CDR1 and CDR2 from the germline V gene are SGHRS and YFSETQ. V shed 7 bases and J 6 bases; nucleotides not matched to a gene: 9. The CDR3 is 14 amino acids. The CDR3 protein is CASRPRTSDDTQYF. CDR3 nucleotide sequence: TGCGCCAGCCGACCTCGGACTAGCGATGATACGCAGTATTTT.

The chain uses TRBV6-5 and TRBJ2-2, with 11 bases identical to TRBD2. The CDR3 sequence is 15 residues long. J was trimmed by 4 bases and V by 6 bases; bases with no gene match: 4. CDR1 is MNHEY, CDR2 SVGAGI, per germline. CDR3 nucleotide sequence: TGTGCCAGCAGCCAGCTAGCGGGGGGCACCGGGGAGCTGTTTTTT. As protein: CASSQLAGGTGELFF.

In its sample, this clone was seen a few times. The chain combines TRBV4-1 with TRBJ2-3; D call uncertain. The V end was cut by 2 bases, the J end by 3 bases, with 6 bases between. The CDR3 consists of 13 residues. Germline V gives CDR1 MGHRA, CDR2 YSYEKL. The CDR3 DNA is TGCGCCAGCAGCCAATTATCGACAGATACGCAGTATTTT. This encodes CASSQLSTDTQYF.

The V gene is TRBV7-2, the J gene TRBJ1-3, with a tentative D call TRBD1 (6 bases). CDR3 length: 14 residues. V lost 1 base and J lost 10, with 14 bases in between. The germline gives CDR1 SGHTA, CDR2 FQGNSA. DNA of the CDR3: TGTGCCAGCAGCTTAGTGGCAGGGGAGCTTACCATATATTTT. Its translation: CASSLVAGELTIYF.

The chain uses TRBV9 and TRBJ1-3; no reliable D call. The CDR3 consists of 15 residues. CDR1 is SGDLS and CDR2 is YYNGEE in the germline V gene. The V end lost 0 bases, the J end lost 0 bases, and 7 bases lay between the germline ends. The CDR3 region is CASSVGQASGNTIYF. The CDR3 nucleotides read TGTGCCAGCAGCGTAGGCCAGGCCTCTGGAAACACCATATATTTT.

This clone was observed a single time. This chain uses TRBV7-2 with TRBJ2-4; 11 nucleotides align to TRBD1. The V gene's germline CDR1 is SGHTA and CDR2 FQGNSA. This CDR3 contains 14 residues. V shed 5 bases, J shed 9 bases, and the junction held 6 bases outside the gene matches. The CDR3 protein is CASSLGTGGTIQYF. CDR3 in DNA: TGTGCCAGCAGCCTTGGGACAGGGGGGACCATTCAGTACTTC.

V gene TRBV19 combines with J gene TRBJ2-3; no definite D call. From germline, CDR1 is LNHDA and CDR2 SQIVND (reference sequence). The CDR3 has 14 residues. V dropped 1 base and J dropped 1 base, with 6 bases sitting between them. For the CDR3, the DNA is TGTGCCAGTAGTATAGGCACAGGCACAGATACGCAGTATTTT. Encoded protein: CASSIGTGTDTQYF. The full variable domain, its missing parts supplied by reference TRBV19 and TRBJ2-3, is DGGITQSPKYLFRKEGQNVTLSCEQNLNHDAMYWYRQDPGQGLRLIYYSQIVNDFQKGDIAEGYSVSREKKESFPLTVTSAQKNPTAFYLCASSIGTGTDTQYFGPGTRLTVL.

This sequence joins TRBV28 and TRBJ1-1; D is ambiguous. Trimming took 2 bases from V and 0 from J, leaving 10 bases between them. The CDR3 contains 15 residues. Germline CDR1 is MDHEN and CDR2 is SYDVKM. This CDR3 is CASSLRGPMNTEAFF. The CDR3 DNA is TGTGCCAGCAGTTTAAGAGGCCCCATGAACACTGAAGCTTTCTTT.

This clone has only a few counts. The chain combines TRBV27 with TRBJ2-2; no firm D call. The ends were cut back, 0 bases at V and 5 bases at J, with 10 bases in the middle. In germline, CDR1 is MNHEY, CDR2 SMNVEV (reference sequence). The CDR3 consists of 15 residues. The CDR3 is CASSLSATQTGELFF. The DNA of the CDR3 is TGTGCCAGCAGTTTATCGGCGACACAGACCGGGGAGCTGTTTTTT.

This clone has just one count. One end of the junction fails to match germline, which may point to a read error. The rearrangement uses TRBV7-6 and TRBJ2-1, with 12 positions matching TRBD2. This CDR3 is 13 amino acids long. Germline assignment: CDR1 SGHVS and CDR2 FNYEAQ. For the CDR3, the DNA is TGTGCCAGCAGCCCACCCGGACTAGCGGGGTGTGTCTTC. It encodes CASSPPGLAGCVF.

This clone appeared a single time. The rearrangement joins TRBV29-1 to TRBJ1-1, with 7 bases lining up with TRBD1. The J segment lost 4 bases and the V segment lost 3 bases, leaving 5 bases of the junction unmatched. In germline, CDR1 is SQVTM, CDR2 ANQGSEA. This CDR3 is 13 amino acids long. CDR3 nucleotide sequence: TGCAGCGTTGATAAAGGGACAGCCACTGAAGCTTTCTTT. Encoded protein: CSVDKGTATEAFF.

CDR3 sequence (DNA): TGCGCCACCACGGGCGGGACAGGTTACACCGGGGAGCTGTTTTTT. It codes for CATTGGTGYTGELFF. The rearrangement links TRBV5-1 to TRBJ2-2, with 8 bases fitting TRBD1. Germline loops: CDR1 SGHRS, CDR2 YFSETQ. Trimming at V came to 9 bases and at J to 3 bases, leaving 10 bases not matched to a gene. The CDR3 totals 15 residues.

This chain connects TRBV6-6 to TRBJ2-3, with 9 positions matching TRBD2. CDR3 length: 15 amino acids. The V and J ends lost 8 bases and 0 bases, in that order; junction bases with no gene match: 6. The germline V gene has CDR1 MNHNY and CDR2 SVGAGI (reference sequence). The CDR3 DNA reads TGTGCCAGCGTGGCGGGGGGGGGTAGCACAGATACGCAGTATTTT. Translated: CASVAGGGSTDTQYF.

CDR3 bases: TGTGCCAGCAGCCTGGGGTCACAGGGGGTCTACGAGCAGTACTTC. Its protein is CASSLGSQGVYEQYF. V is TRBV11-2 and J is TRBJ2-7; 8 nucleotides align to TRBD1. The CDR3 totals 15 residues. The V gene's germline CDR1 is SGHAT and CDR2 FQNNGV. V lost 5 bases to trimming and J lost 3 bases; unmatched junction nucleotides: 9. The full variable domain, its missing parts supplied by reference TRBV11-2 and TRBJ2-7, is EAGVAQSPRYKIIEKRQSVAFWCNPISGHATLYWYQQILGQGPKLLIQFQNNGVVDDSQLPKDRFSAERLKGVDSTLKIQPAKLEDSAVYLCASSLGSQGVYEQYFGPGTRLTVT.

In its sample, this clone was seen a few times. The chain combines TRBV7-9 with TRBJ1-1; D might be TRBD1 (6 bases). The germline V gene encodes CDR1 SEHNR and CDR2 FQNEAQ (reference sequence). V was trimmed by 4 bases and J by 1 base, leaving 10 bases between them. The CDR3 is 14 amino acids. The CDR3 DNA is TGTGCCAGCAGCTCACAGGGTCCGAACACTGAAGCTTTCTTT. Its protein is CASSSQGPNTEAFF.